The next 24 T cell receptor beta chains were all read from a single sample in a study of T cell responses to AZD1222 COVID-19 vaccine. Sequencing used immunoSEQ multiplex PCR; TCRdb keeps in-frame clones, though not all of them. This sample has approximately 140,000 clones; roughly 90% occur once, and the top ten carry roughly 3.1%. Source: peripheral blood, taken on day 0 of AZD1222 vaccination. The receptors here all came from an adult in good health.

J is TRBJ2-1 and V is TRBV10-2, with D possibly TRBD2 on 5 matching bases. V was cut by 6 bases and J by 8 bases, with 11 bases left in between. Germline V CDR1 and CDR2: WSHSY, SAAADI. CDR3 length: 12 residues. The CDR3 protein is CASRAVGYEQFF. Written as DNA, the CDR3 is TGCGCCAGCAGAGCGGTGGGGTATGAGCAGTTCTTC.

This chain uses TRBV5-1 with TRBJ2-2; D ambiguous. Germline V CDR1 and CDR2: SGHRS, YFSETQ. Trimming stripped 0 bases from V and 3 bases from J, with 3 bases between. This CDR3 region has 13 residues. Here the CDR3 DNA reads TGCGCCAGCAGCTTGGGTTACACCGGGGAGCTGTTTTTT. Translated: CASSLGYTGELFF.

The chain is built from TRBV9 and TRBJ2-2; D is possibly TRBD2 (6 bases). CDR3 length equals 14 residues. V gave up 4 bases and J gave up 5 bases, with 12 bases separating them. Germline V gene lookup returns CDR1 SGDLS and CDR2 YYNGEE. CDR3 nucleotide sequence: TGTGCCAGCAGCCCCGTGCGGGGTACCGGGGAGCTGTTTTTT. This gives the protein CASSPVRGTGELFF.

This chain connects TRBV4-2 to TRBJ2-3, with 8 nucleotides matching TRBD2. Losses at the gene ends were 3 bases for V and 0 bases for J; bases not matched to a gene: 8. The CDR3 is made up of 17 amino acids. Germline CDR1 reads LGHNA; CDR2 reads YNFKEQ. CDR3 residues: CASSQGTLAVSTDTQYF. CDR3 DNA: TGTGCCAGCAGCCAGGGGACACTAGCGGTCAGCACAGATACGCAGTATTTT.

The chain carries TRBV15 and TRBJ1-6; TRBD1 matches 7 bases. The germline V gene has CDR1 LNHNV and CDR2 YYDKDF (reference sequence). With V trimmed by 4 bases and J by 7 bases, 4 bases remained unmatched. CDR3 length equals 14 residues. Written as DNA, the CDR3 is TGTGCCACCAGCAAGCGACAGGGCAATTCACCCCTCCACTTT. It encodes CATSKRQGNSPLHF.

The chain combines TRBV12-3 or TRBV12-4 with TRBJ1-1; D not resolved. The CDR3 runs 13 residues. Trimming pared 7 bases from V and 1 base from J, leaving 10 bases between. The CDR3 region is CASNAGGNTEAFF. CDR3 sequence (DNA): TGTGCCAGCAACGCGGGAGGGAACACTGAAGCTTTCTTT.

CDR3 region: CAIISGGEQFF. The CDR3 coding sequence is TGTGCCATCATATCAGGGGGTGAGCAGTTCTTC. V is TRBV6-5 and J is TRBJ2-1, with TRBD1 matching over 7 bases. CDR1 and CDR2 from the germline V gene are MNHEY and SVGAGI. The CDR3 is 11 residues long. V shed 10 bases, J shed 9 bases, and the junction held 6 bases outside the gene matches.

The genes are TRBV2 and TRBJ1-4; D gene ambiguous. This CDR3 has 19 amino acids. Germline assignment: CDR1 SNHLY and CDR2 FYNNEI. Trimming stripped 7 bases from V and 7 bases from J, with 31 bases between. The CDR3 sequence: CASKGYGIEDPAIIEKLFF. CDR3 bases: TGTGCCAGCAAGGGATATGGGATAGAGGACCCAGCGATAATTGAAAAACTGTTTTTT.

This clone was counted between two and nine times. This chain links TRBV5-4 with TRBJ1-2; 10 bases are a match to TRBD1. This CDR3 is 15 amino acids long. CDR1 is SGHNT and CDR2 is YYREEE in the germline V gene (reference sequence). V was pared by 3 bases and J by 4 bases, with 6 bases of the junction left unmatched. The CDR3 DNA reads as TGTGCCAGCAGCTCCCGGGACAGGGGTCTCTATGGCTACACCTTC. As protein: CASSSRDRGLYGYTF.

This clone has just a few counts. The V call is TRBV6-5, the J call TRBJ1-2, with a possible D match to TRBD1 (5 bases). Germline-derived CDR1 and CDR2 are MNHEY and SVGAGI. The CDR3 runs to 16 residues. V was trimmed by 2 bases and J by 3 bases, leaving 16 bases between them. This CDR3 is CASSYVIAGSHYGYTF. The CDR3 DNA sequence: TGTGCCAGCAGTTACGTCATCGCAGGGAGCCACTATGGCTACACCTTC.

This clone has just one count. CDR3 loop: CSASGTPQGNTIYF. As DNA, the CDR3 is TGCAGTGCTAGTGGTACCCCCCAAGGAAACACCATATATTTT. The chain carries TRBV20-1 and TRBJ1-3; D remains unclear. The V end was cut by 3 bases, the J end by 4 bases, with 13 bases between. This CDR3 contains 14 residues. Germline CDR1 is DFQATT and CDR2 is SNEGSKA (reference sequence).

The V gene is TRBV29-1, the J gene TRBJ2-5; 8 nucleotides align to TRBD1. This CDR3 is 12 amino acids long. Per the germline V gene, CDR1 is SQVTM and CDR2 is ANQGSEA. Trimming cost V 4 bases and J 4 bases; bases outside gene matches: 2. The CDR3 sequence is CSVGTGPETQYF. The CDR3 DNA is TGCAGCGTTGGGACAGGGCCAGAGACCCAGTACTTC. Together with reference TRBV29-1 and TRBJ2-5, the CDR3 gives the full variable domain: SAVISQKPSRDICQRGTSLTIQCQVDSQVTMMFWYRQQPGQSLTLIATANQGSEATYESGFVIDKFPISRPNLTFSTLTVSNMSPEDSSIYLCSVGTGPETQYFGPGTRLLVL.

This clone was observed once. The V and J genes are TRBV5-4 and TRBJ1-5; D unclear. The germline V gene has CDR1 SGHNT and CDR2 YYREEE (reference sequence). This CDR3 region has 15 residues. Trimming pared 2 bases from V and 2 bases from J, leaving 11 bases between. The DNA of the CDR3 is TGTGCCAGCAGCTTATCCCCCGGAGGCAATCAGCCCCAGCATTTT. Its protein product is CASSLSPGGNQPQHF.

The rearrangement joins TRBV28 to TRBJ1-1; D is undetermined. Deletions cut 4 bases from V and 1 base from J, with 13 bases between. Germline lookup yields CDR1 MDHEN and CDR2 SYDVKM. This CDR3 spans 15 amino acids. CDR3 DNA: TGTGCCAGCAGTTCCCCCCTGGCAGAGAACACTGAAGCTTTCTTT. Its translation: CASSSPLAENTEAFF.

As to this clone: One junction end does not reproduce the germline sequence, and a read error may be involved. The V call is TRBV5-6, the J call TRBJ1-5; TRBD1 might be the D (5 bases). Germline V lookup: CDR1 SGHDT, CDR2 YYEEEE. There are 12 residues in the CDR3. CDR3: CDCLQGDQPQHF. DNA for the CDR3: TGCGACTGTCTCCAGGGAGACCAGCCCCAGCATTTT. Supplemented by reference TRBV5-6 and TRBJ1-5, the full variable domain reads DAGVTQSPTHLIKTRGQQVTLRCSPKSGHDTVSWYQQALGQGPQFIFQYYEEEERQRGNFPDRFSGHQFPNYSSELNVNALLLGDSALYLCDCLQGDQPQHFGDGTRLSIL.

CDR3 sequence (DNA): TGTGCCAGCAGTTTCGGACAGGGCGGAGGCTACACCTTC. Its protein is CASSFGQGGGYTF. The chain is built from TRBV6-5 and TRBJ1-2; TRBD1 matches at 8 bases. This CDR3 is 13 amino acids long. The germline V gene encodes CDR1 MNHEY and CDR2 SVGAGI. Trimming took 4 bases from V and 8 from J; bases not matched to a gene: 6.

V gene TRBV4-2 combines with J gene TRBJ1-1; 7 bases are shared with TRBD1. Germline V CDR1 and CDR2: LGHNA, YNFKEQ. CDR3 size: 15 residues. With V trimmed by 6 bases and J by 4 bases, 11 bases remained unmatched. This chain's CDR3 is CASRRQGILGTEAFF. As DNA, the CDR3 is TGTGCCAGCAGAAGACAGGGTATTTTGGGCACTGAAGCTTTCTTT.

V gene TRBV27 combines with J gene TRBJ1-6; D call uncertain. The CDR3 covers 13 residues. The V and J ends lost 3 bases and 7 bases respectively, with 7 bases between them. Germline CDR1 is MNHEY and CDR2 is SMNVEV (reference sequence). CDR3: CASSFPGNSPLHF. CDR3 in DNA: TGTGCCAGCAGTTTCCCTGGAAATTCACCCCTCCACTTT.

This chain uses TRBV9 with TRBJ2-2; 7 nucleotides agree with TRBD1. Germline values: CDR1 SGDLS, CDR2 YYNGEE. Trimming removed 5 bases from V and 0 bases from J; junction bases left unmatched: 13. This CDR3 has 18 amino acids. The CDR3 sequence is CASRGRTGDLTNTGELFF. The DNA for the CDR3 is TGTGCCAGCAGAGGCCGTACAGGGGACCTGACGAACACCGGGGAGCTGTTTTTT.

The chain combines TRBV6-1 with TRBJ1-3; D perhaps matches TRBD1 (5 bases). CDR1 and CDR2 (germline): MNHNS, SASEGT. The CDR3 loop spans 15 amino acids. V dropped 2 bases and J dropped 2 bases, with 10 bases sitting between them. The CDR3: CASSEIVTAGNTIYF. CDR3 DNA sequence: TGTGCCAGCAGTGAAATCGTGACAGCTGGAAACACCATATATTTT.

This chain uses TRBV6-2 or TRBV6-3 with TRBJ2-1; 14 bases fit TRBD2. The V gene's germline CDR1 is MNHEY and CDR2 SVGEGT. V shed 5 bases, J shed 10 bases, and the junction held 19 bases outside the gene matches. The CDR3 consists of 19 residues. The CDR3 bases are TGTGCCAGCAGTCTAGCACCGCGGGGACTAGCGGGAGTCCCCGGGGAGCAGTTCTTC. The encoded protein is CASSLAPRGLAGVPGEQFF.

The rearrangement joins TRBV12-5 to TRBJ1-2; 9 bases align to TRBD1. V was clipped by 6 bases and J by 5 bases; unmatched bases: 4. The CDR3 totals 13 residues. Germline V gene data show CDR1 as LGHNT and CDR2 as FRNRAP. As DNA, the CDR3 is TGTGCTAGTGGCTTACAGGGGGCATATGGCTACACCTTC. This codes for CASGLQGAYGYTF.

This chain uses TRBV5-4 with TRBJ2-1; D uncertain. The CDR3 is made up of 13 amino acids. From germline, CDR1 is SGHNT and CDR2 YYREEE (reference sequence). Trimming removed 0 bases at V and 4 bases at J, with 5 bases between. This CDR3 reads CASSLDQYNEQFF. In DNA form, the CDR3 reads TGTGCCAGCAGCTTGGACCAGTACAATGAGCAGTTCTTC.

The chain is built from TRBV28 and TRBJ1-2; TRBD1 aligns across 7 bases. V lost 10 bases and J lost 5; bases outside the gene matches: 13. Germline V gene data show CDR1 as MDHEN and CDR2 as SYDVKM. This CDR3 spans 14 amino acids. CDR3 in amino acids: CATSRRGRWYGYTF. As DNA, the CDR3 is TGTGCCACTTCCCGTAGGGGGCGGTGGTATGGCTACACCTTC.